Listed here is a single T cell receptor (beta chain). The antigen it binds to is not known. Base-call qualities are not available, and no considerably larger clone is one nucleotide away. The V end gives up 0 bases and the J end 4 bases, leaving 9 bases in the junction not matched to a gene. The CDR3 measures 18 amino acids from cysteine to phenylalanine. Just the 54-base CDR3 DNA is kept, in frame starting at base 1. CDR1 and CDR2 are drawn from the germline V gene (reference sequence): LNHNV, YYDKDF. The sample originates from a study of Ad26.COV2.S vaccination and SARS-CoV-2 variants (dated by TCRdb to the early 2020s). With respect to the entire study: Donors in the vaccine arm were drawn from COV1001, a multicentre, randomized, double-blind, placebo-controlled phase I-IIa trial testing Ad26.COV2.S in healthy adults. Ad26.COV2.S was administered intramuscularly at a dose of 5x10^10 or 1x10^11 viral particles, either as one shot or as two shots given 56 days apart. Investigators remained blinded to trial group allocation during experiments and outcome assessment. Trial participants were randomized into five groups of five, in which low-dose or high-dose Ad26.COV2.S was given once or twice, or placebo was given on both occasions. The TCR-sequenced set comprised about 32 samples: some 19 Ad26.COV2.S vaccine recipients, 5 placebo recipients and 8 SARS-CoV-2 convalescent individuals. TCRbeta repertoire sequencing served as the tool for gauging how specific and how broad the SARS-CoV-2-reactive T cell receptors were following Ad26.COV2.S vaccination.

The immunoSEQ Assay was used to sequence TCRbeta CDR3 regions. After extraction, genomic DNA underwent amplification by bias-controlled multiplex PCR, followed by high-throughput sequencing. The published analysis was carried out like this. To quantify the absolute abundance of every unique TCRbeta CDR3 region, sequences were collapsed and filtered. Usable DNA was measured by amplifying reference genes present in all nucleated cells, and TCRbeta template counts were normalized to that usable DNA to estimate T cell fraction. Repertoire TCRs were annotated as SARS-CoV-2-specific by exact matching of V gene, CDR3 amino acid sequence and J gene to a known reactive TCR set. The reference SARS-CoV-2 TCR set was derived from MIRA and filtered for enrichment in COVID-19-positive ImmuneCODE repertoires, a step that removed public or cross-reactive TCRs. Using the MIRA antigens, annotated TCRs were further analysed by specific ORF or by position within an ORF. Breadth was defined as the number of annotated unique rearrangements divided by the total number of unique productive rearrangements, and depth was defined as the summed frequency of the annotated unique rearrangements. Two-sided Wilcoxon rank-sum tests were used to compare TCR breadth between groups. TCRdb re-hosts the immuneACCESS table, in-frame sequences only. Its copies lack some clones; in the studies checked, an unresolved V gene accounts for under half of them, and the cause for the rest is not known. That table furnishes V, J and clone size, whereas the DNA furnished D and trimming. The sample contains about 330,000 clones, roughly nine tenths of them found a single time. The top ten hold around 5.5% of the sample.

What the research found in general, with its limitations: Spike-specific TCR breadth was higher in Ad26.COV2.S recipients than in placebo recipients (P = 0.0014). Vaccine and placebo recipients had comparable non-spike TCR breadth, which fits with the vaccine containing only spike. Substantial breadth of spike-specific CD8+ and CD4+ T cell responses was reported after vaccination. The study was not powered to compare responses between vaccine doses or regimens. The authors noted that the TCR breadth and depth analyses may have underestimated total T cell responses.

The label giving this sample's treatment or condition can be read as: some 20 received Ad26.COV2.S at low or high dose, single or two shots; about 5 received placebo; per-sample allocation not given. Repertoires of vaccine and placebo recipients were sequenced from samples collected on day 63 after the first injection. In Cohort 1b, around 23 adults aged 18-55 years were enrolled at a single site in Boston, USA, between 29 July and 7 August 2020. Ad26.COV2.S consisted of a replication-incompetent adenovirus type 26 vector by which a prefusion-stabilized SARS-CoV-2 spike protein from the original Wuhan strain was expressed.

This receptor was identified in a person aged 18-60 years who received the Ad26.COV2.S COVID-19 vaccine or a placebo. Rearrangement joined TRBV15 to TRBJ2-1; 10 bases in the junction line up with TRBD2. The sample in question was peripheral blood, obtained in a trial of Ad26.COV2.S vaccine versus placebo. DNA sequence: TGTGCCACCAGCAGAGATTCTCCGCTAGCGGGAGCTTACAATGAGCAGTTCTTC. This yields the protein CATSRDSPLAGAYNEQFF.